What follows are 25 T cell receptor beta chains derived from one specimen sequenced in a study of early T cells in non-severe SARS-CoV-2 infection. TCRdb reprocessed the 5' RACE reads via MiXCR and lists one record per CDR3 protein. The sample has around 80,000 distinct CDR3 sequences; roughly 13% are singletons. Sequenced sample: whole blood. The receptor set was obtained from an adult who was a healthcare worker with PCR-confirmed SARS-CoV-2 infection or an uninfected control (not recorded which).

The table lists this clonotype with many counts. The chain is built from TRBV29-1 and TRBJ2-2; TRBD2 is a possible D gene (6 bases). The germline CDR1 and CDR2 sequences are SQVTM and ANQGSEA. CDR3 size: 12 residues. V lost 3 bases and J 5 bases, leaving 7 bases between the germline ends. The CDR3 region is CSVDRGTGELFF. CDR3 nucleotides: TGCAGCGTTGACCGGGGGACCGGGGAGCTGTTTTTT.

This clonotype showed up many times. The J gene is TRBJ1-1, the V gene TRBV29-1; D is perhaps TRBD1 (6 bases). The V and J ends lost 6 bases and 10 bases respectively, with 15 bases between them. In germline, CDR1 is SQVTM, CDR2 ANQGSEA. The CDR3 covers 11 residues. The CDR3 loop is CSVGGPDGAFF. CDR3 DNA: TGCAGCGTGGGGGGGCCGGATGGAGCTTTCTTT.

The V call is TRBV6-2 or TRBV6-3, the J call TRBJ1-1; D is unclear. This CDR3 is 12 amino acids long. V lost 6 bases and J 10 bases, leaving 15 bases between the germline ends. Germline V gives CDR1 MNHEY, CDR2 SVGEGT. CDR3 region: CASRERTEGAFF. Here the CDR3 DNA reads TGTGCCAGCAGGGAACGGACGGAGGGAGCTTTCTTT.

This clonotype was seen many times. CDR3 DNA: TGTGCCATCAGCGACACCGGACTAGCGGGGGGACCTTACCGCCCAGATACGCAGTATTTT. Amino acid sequence: CAISDTGLAGGPYRPDTQYF. The rearrangement uses TRBV10-3 and TRBJ2-3; 14 nucleotides match TRBD2. The CDR3 totals 20 residues. Germline CDR1 reads ENHRY; CDR2 reads SYGVKD. V lost 6 bases and J lost 4; bases outside the gene matches: 18.

This clonotype was observed at least ten times. The rearrangement joins TRBV6-6 to TRBJ1-1; D unclear. V was cut by 6 bases and J by 1 base, with 3 bases left in between. The CDR3 is 11 residues long. Looked up from germline, CDR1 is MNHNY and CDR2 is SVGAGI (reference sequence). CDR3 sequence: CASRENTEAFF. The CDR3 DNA reads as TGTGCCAGCAGGGAGAACACTGAAGCTTTCTTT.

This clonotype was seen at least ten times. The chain is built from TRBV11-1 and TRBJ2-1, with 11 bases aligning to TRBD2. The CDR3 is 15 amino acids. V was pared by 5 bases and J by 3 bases, with 3 bases of the junction left unmatched. The germline V gene has CDR1 SGHAT and CDR2 FQDESV (reference sequence). The CDR3, as DNA: TGTGCCAGCAGCCTAGGGACTAGCGGCTACAATGAGCAGTTCTTC. It is translated as CASSLGTSGYNEQFF.

This rearrangement joins TRBV6-5 to TRBJ2-3; 7 bases map to TRBD1. V was clipped by 2 bases and J by 0 bases; unmatched bases: 5. The CDR3 runs to 16 residues. Germline CDR1 is MNHEY and CDR2 is SVGAGI. The CDR3 region is CASSYGTQGSTDTQYF. The CDR3 DNA follows: TGTGCCAGCAGTTACGGGACACAGGGGAGCACAGATACGCAGTATTTT.

About this clonotype itself: This may come from a read error, since a much larger clone is one base off. The rearrangement joins TRBV9 to TRBJ2-3; D perhaps matches TRBD2 (5 bases). This CDR3 contains 17 residues. The germline CDR1 and CDR2 sequences are SGDLS and YYNGEE. The CDR3 loop reads CASSVGRYTPSTDTLYF. CDR3 nucleotide sequence: TGTGCCAGCAGCGTAGGCAGATATACTCCTAGCACAGATACGCTGTATTTT.

In its sample, this clonotype was seen many times. CDR3 DNA: TGTGCCATCAGTGAGTCGACCCTAGCGGGGGAAGAGCAGTACTTC. Its translation: CAISESTLAGEEQYF. The chain is built from TRBV10-3 and TRBJ2-7; TRBD2 matches at 10 bases. The J segment lost 7 bases and the V segment lost 0 bases, leaving 6 bases of the junction unmatched. The CDR3 spans 15 residues. CDR1 is ENHRY, CDR2 SYGVKD, per germline.

This clonotype was observed a few times. The CDR3 nucleotides are TGTGCCACCAGTGATTTTACGACTAGCGGGAGGGTGAATGAGCAGTTCTTC. Its protein is CATSDFTTSGRVNEQFF. The chain links TRBV24-1 to TRBJ2-1; 14 bases match TRBD2. Germline values: CDR1 KGHDR, CDR2 SFDVKD. V was pared by 1 base and J by 7 bases, with 5 bases of the junction left unmatched. The length of the CDR3 is 17 residues.

The genes are TRBV20-1 and TRBJ1-1; D uncertain. Trimming pared 2 bases from V and 2 bases from J, leaving 6 bases between. The CDR3 length is 12 residues. The germline gives CDR1 DFQATT, CDR2 SNEGSKA (reference sequence). The CDR3 DNA is TGCAGTGCTAGACCGCTAAACACTGAAGCTTTCTTT. It specifies CSARPLNTEAFF.

This clonotype was seen repeatedly, ten times or more. This rearrangement joins TRBV28 to TRBJ2-3; D is ambiguous. V lost 7 bases, J lost 1 base, and 15 bases lay in between. Germline V gene lookup returns CDR1 MDHEN and CDR2 SYDVKM. The CDR3 runs 15 residues. This CDR3 reads CASIRPGQGTDTQYF. CDR3 coding DNA: TGTGCCAGCATTAGGCCCGGGCAGGGCACAGATACGCAGTATTTT.

There are many counts of this clonotype. The genes are TRBV20-1 and TRBJ1-1; a possible D gene is TRBD1 (5 bases). Germline V gene lookup returns CDR1 DFQATT and CDR2 SNEGSKA (reference sequence). Trimming took 3 bases from V and 0 from J, leaving 11 bases between them. The CDR3 extends over 14 amino acids. The CDR3 here is CSASGTIMNTEAFF. CDR3 nucleotides: TGCAGTGCTAGTGGGACCATAATGAACACTGAAGCTTTCTTT.

Ten or more counts support this clonotype. This chain links TRBV7-2 with TRBJ2-6, with no clear D. This CDR3 has 15 amino acids. Germline-derived CDR1 and CDR2 are SGHTA and FQGNSA. Trimming took off 1 base at V and 4 bases at J, with 8 bases between the two ends. Here the CDR3 DNA reads TGTGCCAGCAGCTTAGGAGGCCCCGGGGCCAACGTCCTGACTTTC. Translation gives CASSLGGPGANVLTF.

In this sample, this clonotype turned up a few times. This sequence joins TRBV7-9 and TRBJ1-1; D gene uncertain. CDR3 length equals 12 residues. Per the germline V gene, CDR1 is SEHNR and CDR2 is FQNEAQ (reference sequence). Trimming pared 3 bases from V and 9 bases from J, leaving 11 bases between. CDR3 sequence: CASSLGAIKAFF. In DNA form, the CDR3 reads TGTGCCAGCAGCTTGGGTGCTATCAAAGCTTTCTTT.

CDR3 sequence: CASSWSGTGGAGQETQYF. CDR3 bases: TGCGCCAGCAGCTGGTCCGGGACAGGGGGCGCGGGGCAAGAGACCCAGTACTTC. The chain joins TRBV5-1 to TRBJ2-5; 12 positions agree with TRBD1. From germline, CDR1 is SGHRS and CDR2 YFSETQ. V lost 3 bases to trimming and J lost 2 bases; unmatched junction nucleotides: 11. The length of the CDR3 is 18 residues.

This clonotype was counted many times. This rearrangement joins TRBV7-9 to TRBJ1-1; D gene unclear. The CDR3 sequence is 15 residues long. With 1 base removed from V and 0 bases from J, the gap between germline ends came to 9 bases. Germline assignment: CDR1 SEHNR and CDR2 FQNEAQ (reference sequence). CDR3 nucleotides: TGTGCCAGCAGCTTAGTTAGACTCCTGAACACTGAAGCTTTCTTT. It yields the protein CASSLVRLLNTEAFF.

The chain carries TRBV29-1 and TRBJ1-1, with D possibly matching TRBD1 (5 bases). The ends were cut back, 1 base at V and 0 bases at J, with 9 bases in the middle. Germline CDR1 SQVTM, CDR2 ANQGSEA. This CDR3 has 14 amino acids. This chain's CDR3 is CSVEGGALNTEAFF. The CDR3 nucleotides are TGCAGCGTTGAAGGCGGGGCGCTGAACACTGAAGCTTTCTTT.

This clonotype was observed a few times. The gene calls are TRBV7-2 and TRBJ2-7, with 9 bases matching TRBD2. The CDR3 has 15 amino acids. Trimming removed 5 bases from V and 5 bases from J; junction bases left unmatched: 10. Germline CDR1 and CDR2: SGHTA and FQGNSA. DNA for the CDR3: TGTGCCAGCAGCGCGTATAGCGGGAGCGTCAACGAGCAGTACTTC. This sequence encodes CASSAYSGSVNEQYF.

This chain joins TRBV3-1 and TRBJ2-1, with no clear D. Germline loops: CDR1 LGHDT, CDR2 YNNKEL (reference sequence). The CDR3 is 16 amino acids. V shed 0 bases and J shed 3 bases, with 12 bases lying between them. Here the CDR3 reads CASSQDYGVGYNEQFF. The CDR3 DNA follows: TGTGCCAGCAGCCAAGATTATGGGGTCGGCTACAATGAGCAGTTCTTC.

Turning to this clonotype: One end of the junction varies from germline; a read error may be responsible. As DNA, the CDR3 is TGTGCCAACAGCCTCCTACTCCCAAGCCCGATATACAATGAGCAGTTCTTC. Amino acids: CANSLLLPSPIYNEQFF. J is TRBJ2-1 and V is TRBV7-2, with no clear D. The CDR3 is 17 residues long. Germline CDR1 SGHTA, CDR2 FQGNSA.

This clonotype was seen only a few times. This chain uses TRBV7-6 with TRBJ2-1, with 7 bases fitting TRBD1. The germline CDR1 and CDR2 sequences are SGHVS and FNYEAQ. The ends lost 4 bases at V and 1 base at J; junction bases unmatched: 4. This CDR3 has 15 residues. CDR3 protein: CASSSGQYSYNEQFF. Here the CDR3 DNA reads TGTGCCAGCAGCTCGGGACAGTATTCCTACAATGAGCAGTTCTTC.

This clonotype was detected ten times or more. V and J are TRBV3-1 and TRBJ2-7; 7 positions match TRBD2. J lost 5 bases, V lost 4 bases, and 11 bases had no gene match. The CDR3 length is 15 residues. Germline V CDR1 and CDR2: LGHDT, YNNKEL (reference sequence). The CDR3 reads CASSPPMGGPHEQYF. The CDR3 DNA follows: TGTGCCAGCAGCCCCCCCATGGGAGGGCCCCACGAGCAGTACTTC.

This clonotype came up many times. V is TRBV2 and J is TRBJ1-1; D remains ambiguous. Per the germline V gene, CDR1 is SNHLY and CDR2 is FYNNEI. The CDR3 extends over 8 amino acids. Trimming shortened V by 3 bases and J by 14 bases, and 4 bases separated the two germline ends. CDR3 sequence reads: CASSDSFF. The CDR3 bases are TGTGCCAGCAGTGATAGCTTCTTT.

The chain uses TRBV4-1 and TRBJ1-1; a possible D gene is TRBD1 (6 bases). V was pared by 3 bases and J by 6 bases, with 14 bases between. The CDR3 totals 14 residues. The germline CDR1 and CDR2 sequences are MGHRA and YSYEKL. CDR3 protein: CASSHARRGPEAFF. DNA for the CDR3: TGCGCCAGCAGCCACGCGAGGCGGGGGCCTGAAGCTTTCTTT.